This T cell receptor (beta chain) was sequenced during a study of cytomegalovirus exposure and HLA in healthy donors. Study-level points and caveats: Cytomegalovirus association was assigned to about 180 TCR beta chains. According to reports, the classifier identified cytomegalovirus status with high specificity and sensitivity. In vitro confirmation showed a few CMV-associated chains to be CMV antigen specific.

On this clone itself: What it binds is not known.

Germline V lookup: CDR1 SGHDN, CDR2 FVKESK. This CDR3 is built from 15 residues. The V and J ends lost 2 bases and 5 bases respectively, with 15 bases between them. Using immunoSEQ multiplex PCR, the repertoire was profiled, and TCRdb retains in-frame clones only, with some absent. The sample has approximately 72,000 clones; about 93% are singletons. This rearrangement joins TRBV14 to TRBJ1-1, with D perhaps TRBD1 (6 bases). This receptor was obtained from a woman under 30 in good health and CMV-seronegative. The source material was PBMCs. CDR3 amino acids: CASSQWTVLGTEAFF. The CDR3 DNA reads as TGTGCCAGCAGCCAATGGACAGTCCTTGGTACTGAAGCTTTCTTT.